The source of this T cell receptor beta chain is a study of T cells in Graves' hyperthyroidism and ophthalmopathy. Amplified TCR beta CDR3 regions came from RNA transcripts. First-round RT-PCR with HTBI primers amplified the TCR CDR3 region. TCRdb re-analysed the multiplex PCR reads in MiXCR, keeping a single row per CDR3 protein. The data hold roughly 500,000 distinct CDR3 sequences, with about 43% observed a single time. The V gene's germline CDR1 is SGDLS and CDR2 YYNGEE. V lost 3 bases and J 8 bases, leaving 24 bases between the germline ends. This CDR3 region has 17 residues. Study-wide findings and caveats: Researchers report that a 13 V-J model separated ophthalmopathy from stable hyperthyroidism.

Uncontrolled infection, other autoimmune disease, pregnancy or lactation excluded patients. Worth noting for this clonotype: Its antigen is currently unknown.

The source of this sequence is an adult woman with Graves' disease, either hyperthyroidism or ophthalmopathy (not recorded which). The J gene is TRBJ2-1, the V gene TRBV9, with a weak D call TRBD2 (7 bases). The sequenced material came from peripheral blood or thyroid tissue (not recorded which). As DNA, the CDR3 is TGTGCCAGCAGCGCAACCCCCGGTCCCCGAGGGGGGGATGAGCAGTTCTTC. This encodes CASSATPGPRGGDEQFF. Looking up the rest from reference TRBV9 and TRBJ2-1 gives the full variable domain: DSGVTQTPKHLITATGQRVTLRCSPRSGDLSVYWYQQSLDQGLQFLIQYYNGEERAKGNILERFSAQQFPDLHSELNLSSLELGDSALYFCASSATPGPRGGDEQFFGPGTRLTVL.